One sample yielded the 6 T cell receptor beta chains listed below, sequenced in a study of response to subunit inactivated influenza vaccine. TCRdb reprocessed the RT-PCR reads with MiXCR, giving one entry per CDR3 protein. Among roughly 460,000 distinct CDR3 sequences listed, about a tenth were seen once. The sample consisted of PBMCs from blood, taken about 40 days after vaccination. These receptor sequences come from a man in his fifties or sixties who received an inactivated influenza vaccine.

This clonotype has a handful of counts. V and J are TRBV11-2 and TRBJ2-7, with 8 bases that match TRBD1. This CDR3 contains 15 residues. Unmatched junction bases numbered 8, after V lost 7 bases and J lost 0 bases. Germline loops: CDR1 SGHAT, CDR2 FQNNGV. Here the CDR3 DNA reads TGTGCCAGCACCCTCGACAGGGGTAGCTCCTACGAGCAGTACTTC. This gives the protein CASTLDRGSSYEQYF.

This clonotype was detected a few times. The chain combines TRBV7-9 with TRBJ1-1; D is unresolved. CDR3 length: 14 amino acids. The V gene lost 3 bases and the J gene lost 2 bases, with 10 bases spanning the gap. The germline V gene has CDR1 SEHNR and CDR2 FQNEAQ (reference sequence). The CDR3 DNA reads as TGTGCCAGCAGCTTCAACAGAGGCAACACTGAAGCTTTCTTT. Amino acid sequence: CASSFNRGNTEAFF.

This clonotype was picked up one time. The CDR3 sequence is CASSFSRDFSSYEQYF. The CDR3 region has the DNA TGTGCCAGCAGCTTCAGCCGGGACTTTAGCTCCTACGAGCAGTACTTC. V and J are TRBV14 and TRBJ2-7, with D maybe TRBD2 (6 bases). CDR1 and CDR2 (germline): SGHDN, FVKESK. V was pared by 5 bases and J by 0 bases, with 17 bases between. The CDR3 has 16 residues.

The table lists this clonotype with a few counts. As DNA, the CDR3 is TGTGCCAGCAGTTTAGGGCGAATTGGACGTCTAGCCAAAAACATTCAGTACTTC. Translating it yields CASSLGRIGRLAKNIQYF. The chain links TRBV28 to TRBJ2-4; D call uncertain. Germline V gives CDR1 MDHEN, CDR2 SYDVKM. The V end lost 2 bases, the J end lost 0 bases, and 17 bases lay between the germline ends. The CDR3 contains 18 residues.

This clonotype was detected many times. The V call is TRBV20-1, the J call TRBJ1-1; perhaps TRBD1 as D (5 bases). V lost 6 bases, J lost 4 bases, and 15 bases lay in between. CDR3 size: 13 residues. The germline gives CDR1 DFQATT, CDR2 SNEGSKA (reference sequence). The DNA of the CDR3 is TGCAGTGCCAGGCACGGGGGAGCCACTGAAGCTTTCTTT. As protein: CSARHGGATEAFF.

In its sample, this clonotype was seen a few times. The CDR3 bases are TGTGCCAGCAGCTTATTCCCTCAGCGCCCCTACAATGAGCAGTTCTTC. It translates to CASSLFPQRPYNEQFF. The chain recombines TRBV7-2 with TRBJ2-1; D remains unclear. This CDR3 spans 16 amino acids. The germline V gene encodes CDR1 SGHTA and CDR2 FQGNSA. Trimming left V 2 bases short and J 2 bases short, with 13 bases between.